This TCR beta chain was profiled in a study of blood T cell repertoires in COVID-19 (dated by TCRdb to the early 2020s). The study in broad terms: Collaborator samples came from the United States, Italy and Spain and covered acute and convalescent phases of COVID-19. The prospective study material was composed of cDNA or gDNA derived from T cells, B-cell-depleted T cells, or PBMCs. Subjects who had been exposed to COVID-19, were actively infected with it, or had recovered from it provided the deeply sampled blood TCRbeta repertoires that made up the dataset. The repertoires were released in a freely available public database intended as a resource for research on the immune response to SARS-CoV-2. The samples were drawn from two sources: the first 160 participants of the ongoing ImmuneRACE study, and 1,000 to 1,500 subjects contributed by 6 global collaborators. Sample metadata almost always included a de-identified subject ID, COVID-19 status, age in years and sex. Where HLA class I and class II types were available, the types were taken from metadata supplied by the sample provider, not from assay-based typing. Here is what the overall study found, with its caveats: The amount of clinical and demographic metadata varied by source and participant and was provided uncurated.

TCRbeta CDR3 regions were amplified from genomic DNA using the immunoSEQ Assay, a bias-controlled multiplex PCR. The study's processing was this. The number of nucleated cells in each sample was estimated from the amplification of reference gene primers within the assay. To quantify the absolute abundance of each unique TCRbeta CDR3 rearrangement, sequence reads were collapsed and filtered. For each sample, productive Simpson clonality was calculated as the square root of Simpson's diversity index over productive rearrangements. TCRdb holds this immuneACCESS table with in-frame rearrangements only. Some clones are missing; in checked studies, unresolved V genes explain under half, and the rest has no known cause. V and J calls plus clone size are reproduced from that table; the DNA served to infer D and trimming. For this sample the table gives about 32,000 clones, of which just over 90% were detected only once. Roughly 1% of the sample is held by the ten biggest clonotypes.

Whole blood was collected in K2EDTA tubes by collaborating institutions according to the institutions' own protocols. For TCRbeta analysis, collaborator samples were shipped as frozen whole blood, as isolated PBMCs, or as DNA extracted from either sample type. Trimming at the junction amounts to 2 bases on V and 0 bases on J, and the germline ends lie 15 bases apart. CDR1 and CDR2 (SGHNT, YYREEE) derive from the germline V gene (reference sequence). The cysteine opens and the phenylalanine closes a CDR3 of 17 amino acids. The DNA shown is the 51-base CDR3, in frame from base 1. Points on this clone: Its antigen remains unidentified. No base-level quality is on record; no much larger clone is a single base apart.

The chain employs TRBV5-4 and TRBJ1-3; a tentative D match to TRBD1 spans 6 bases. This clonotype originated in a male donor with active COVID-19. Sequenced sample: peripheral blood. The CDR3 region has the sequence CASSLFGQTGSGNTIYF. The DNA sequence is TGTGCCAGCAGCTTATTTGGTCAGACAGGCTCTGGAAACACCATATATTTT.